The 13 T cell receptor beta chains in this list originate from one sample, sequenced in a study of shared clonotypes between healthy human individuals. TCRdb keeps only in-frame clones here, not all; method: immunoSEQ multiplex PCR. The sample records approximately 1,500,000 clones, roughly 98% being singletons. The sequenced sample was naive CD4+ T cells sorted from blood. Described subset: CD45RA+ positively selected. These receptors were taken from a man in his thirties or forties in good health.

The genes are TRBV29-1 and TRBJ2-5; D gene uncertain. CDR3 length: 12 amino acids. Germline V lookup: CDR1 SQVTM, CDR2 ANQGSEA. Trimming took off 5 bases at V and 5 bases at J, with 12 bases between the two ends. The CDR3 DNA is TGCAGCGTTAATGCCCTCGGGGAGACCCAGTACTTC. Translating it yields CSVNALGETQYF.

This clone appeared a single time. This chain links TRBV9 with TRBJ2-1; D gene unclear. Germline CDR1 SGDLS, CDR2 YYNGEE. This CDR3 region has 13 residues. The V end was cut by 3 bases, the J end by 8 bases, with 12 bases between. The CDR3 region has the DNA TGTGCCAGCAGCGAGGTCTTATGGGATGAGCAGTTCTTC. Its protein product is CASSEVLWDEQFF.

J is TRBJ1-1 and V is TRBV18; a weak D match, TRBD1 (5 bases). V lost 6 bases and J 5 bases, leaving 16 bases between the germline ends. The CDR3 extends over 14 amino acids. CDR1 and CDR2 (germline): KGHSH, LQKENI. Written as DNA, the CDR3 is TGTGCCAGCTCGGAGCTGGCCAGGGAGACTGAAGCTTTCTTT. It translates to CASSELARETEAFF.

The V call is TRBV7-9, the J call TRBJ2-3, with D perhaps assigned TRBD1 or TRBD2 (6 bases each). The V end lost 5 bases, the J end lost 1 base, and 22 bases lay between the germline ends. Germline CDR1 SEHNR, CDR2 FQNEAQ (reference sequence). The CDR3 loop spans 18 amino acids. The CDR3 DNA reads TGTGCCAGCAGCAGGGGGAGACTAGTTCAGGGAGGCACAGATACGCAGTATTTT. This sequence encodes CASSRGRLVQGGTDTQYF.

This rearrangement joins TRBV6-1 to TRBJ1-2; D is unresolved. Germline CDR1 and CDR2: MNHNS and SASEGT. The CDR3 covers 14 residues. Trimming left V 0 bases short and J 1 base short, with 6 bases between. For the CDR3, the DNA is TGTGCCAGCAGTGAAGCTGGACGTAACTATGGCTACACCTTC. Translating it yields CASSEAGRNYGYTF.

V usage is TRBV7-2 and J usage is TRBJ2-7; D unclear. The CDR3 runs 12 residues. The V and J ends lost 4 bases and 6 bases respectively, with 10 bases between them. Germline V gene lookup returns CDR1 SGHTA and CDR2 FQGNSA. CDR3 sequence (DNA): TGTGCCAGCAGCTCAAGCGCACGCGAGCAGTACTTC. Protein product: CASSSSAREQYF.

The gene calls are TRBV20-1 and TRBJ1-4; D is possibly TRBD1 (5 bases). The V gene lost 3 bases and the J gene lost 11 bases, with 10 bases spanning the gap. The germline V gene encodes CDR1 DFQATT and CDR2 SNEGSKA (reference sequence). This CDR3 has 11 residues. CDR3 bases: TGCAGTGCTAGCGCAGGGATCAAACTGTTTTTT. Translating gives CSASAGIKLFF.

J is TRBJ2-7 and V is TRBV6-6; 9 positions match TRBD1. In germline, CDR1 is MNHNY, CDR2 SVGAGI (reference sequence). V shed 6 bases and J 2 bases; nucleotides not matched to a gene: 8. This CDR3 is built from 15 residues. CDR3 loop: CASRHPGQGPYEQYF. The CDR3 DNA reads as TGTGCCAGCAGGCATCCGGGACAGGGACCCTACGAGCAGTACTTC.

This sequence joins TRBV9 and TRBJ1-1; maybe TRBD1 (5 bases). The CDR3 totals 15 residues. Germline CDR1 reads SGDLS; CDR2 reads YYNGEE. V was clipped by 4 bases and J by 6 bases, with 19 bases between them. The CDR3 DNA sequence: TGTGCCAGCAGCCCACACGGGGCAGTTTCTTCTGAAGCTTTCTTT. Translated: CASSPHGAVSSEAFF.

V gene TRBV5-1 combines with J gene TRBJ2-1, with D possibly being TRBD1 (7 bases). Germline V gene sequence: CDR1 SGHRS, CDR2 YFSETQ. V lost 9 bases and J 4 bases, leaving 20 bases between the germline ends. The CDR3 covers 15 residues. CDR3 residues: CATSGGLASYNEQFF. For the CDR3, the DNA is TGCGCCACTTCAGGGGGTCTAGCGTCATACAATGAGCAGTTCTTC.

This clone was observed once. The chain carries TRBV30 and TRBJ1-1, with D hard to call. The V gene lost 4 bases and the J gene lost 10 bases, with 10 bases spanning the gap. This CDR3 is 10 amino acids long. Germline V gene lookup returns CDR1 GTSNPN and CDR2 SVGIG (reference sequence). The CDR3 coding sequence is TGTGCCTGGAAAGACACGGGAGCTTTCTTT. Protein sequence: CAWKDTGAFF.

The table lists this clone with a count of one. The gene calls are TRBV5-1 and TRBJ2-2; D remains ambiguous. This CDR3 contains 15 residues. Deletions cut 2 bases from V and 2 bases from J, with 10 bases between. Per germline, CDR1 SGHRS and CDR2 YFSETQ. This chain's CDR3 is CASSLQTRNTGELFF. The CDR3 DNA reads as TGCGCCAGCAGCTTACAAACACGCAACACCGGGGAGCTGTTTTTT.

The chain couples TRBV18 to TRBJ2-7; 9 bases match TRBD1. CDR3 length: 15 amino acids. The germline V gene encodes CDR1 KGHSH and CDR2 LQKENI. V shed 3 bases, J shed 2 bases, and the junction held 5 bases outside the gene matches. CDR3 in amino acids: CASSPTRQGAYEQYF. CDR3 bases: TGTGCCAGCTCACCGACACGACAGGGGGCCTACGAGCAGTACTTC. Looking up the rest from reference TRBV18 and TRBJ2-7 gives the full variable domain: NAGVMQNPRHLVRRRGQEARLRCSPMKGHSHVYWYRQLPEEGLKFMVYLQKENIIDESGMPKERFSAEFPKEGPSILRIQQVVRGDSAAYFCASSPTRQGAYEQYFGPGTRLTVT.